These 4 T cell receptor beta chains came from one sample sequenced in a study of chemoradiotherapy in HPV16-positive cancers. Using immunoSEQ multiplex PCR, the repertoire was profiled, and TCRdb retains in-frame clones only, with some absent. This table holds about 24,000 clones, 87% found once. The material was blood, obtained from a patient who underwent chemoradiotherapy. These TCRs come from a human donor with HPV-associated anogenital cancer.

This chain connects TRBV6-5 to TRBJ1-1, with D possibly being TRBD1 (5 bases). Germline V gene sequence: CDR1 MNHEY, CDR2 SVGAGI. The V and J ends lost 6 bases and 0 bases respectively, with 11 bases between them. CDR3 length: 14 amino acids. CDR3 nucleotides: TGTGCCAGCAGGGGGGAGTCCCTGAACACTGAAGCTTTCTTT. It codes for CASRGESLNTEAFF.

This clone was seen just once. Written as DNA, the CDR3 is TGTGCCAGCAGTGCCTACACTAGCGGCTTTAACAATGAGCAGTTCTTC. Translation gives CASSAYTSGFNNEQFF. The V and J genes are TRBV9 and TRBJ2-1; 8 bases match TRBD2. V was clipped by 5 bases and J by 5 bases; unmatched bases: 12. Germline assignment: CDR1 SGDLS and CDR2 YYNGEE. The CDR3 extends over 16 amino acids.

J is TRBJ2-3 and V is TRBV7-2; weak D call: TRBD1 (7 bases). The CDR3 runs to 17 residues. Trimming stripped 4 bases from V and 3 bases from J, with 20 bases between. The germline V gene encodes CDR1 SGHTA and CDR2 FQGNSA. In nucleotides, the CDR3 is TGTGCCAGCAGCTCCCAGGGGGGCGACCTCAGGACAGATACGCAGTATTTT. It encodes CASSSQGGDLRTDTQYF. The full variable domain, its missing parts supplied by reference TRBV7-2 and TRBJ2-3, is GAGVSQSPSNKVTEKGKDVELRCDPISGHTALYWYRQSLGQGLEFLIYFQGNSAPDKSGLPSDRFSAERTGGSVSTLTIQRTQQEDSAVYLCASSSQGGDLRTDTQYFGPGTRLTVL.

V is TRBV19 and J is TRBJ2-7; a possible D gene is TRBD1 (6 bases). Trimming shortened V by 3 bases and J by 9 bases, and 21 bases separated the two germline ends. The CDR3 runs 15 residues. Looked up from germline, CDR1 is LNHDA and CDR2 is SQIVND (reference sequence). The CDR3 sequence is CASSMLDSGYEGQYF. The CDR3 region has the DNA TGTGCCAGTAGTATGCTGGACAGCGGCTACGAGGGGCAGTACTTC.